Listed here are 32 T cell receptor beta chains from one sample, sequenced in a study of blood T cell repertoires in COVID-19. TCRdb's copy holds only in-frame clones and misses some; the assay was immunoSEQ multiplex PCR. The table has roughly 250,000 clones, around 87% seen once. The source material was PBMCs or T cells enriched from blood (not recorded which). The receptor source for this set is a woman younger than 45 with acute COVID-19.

As DNA, the CDR3 is TGTGCCAGCAGCCAAGTAGTAGCGGGAGGAGGGGAGACCCAGTACTTC. Translated, it gives CASSQVVAGGGETQYF. The genes are TRBV3-1 (or the pseudogene TRBV3-2) and TRBJ2-5, with TRBD2 matching over 10 bases. Germline values: CDR1 LGHDT, CDR2 YNNKEL (reference sequence). The CDR3 has 16 amino acids. Trimming took 1 base from V and 5 from J; bases not matched to a gene: 7.

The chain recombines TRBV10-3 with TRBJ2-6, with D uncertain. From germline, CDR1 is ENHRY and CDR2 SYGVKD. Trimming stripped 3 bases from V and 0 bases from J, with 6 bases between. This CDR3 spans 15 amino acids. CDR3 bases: TGTGCCATCAGTGACGAGCTCTCTGGGGCCAACGTCCTGACTTTC. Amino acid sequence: CAISDELSGANVLTF.

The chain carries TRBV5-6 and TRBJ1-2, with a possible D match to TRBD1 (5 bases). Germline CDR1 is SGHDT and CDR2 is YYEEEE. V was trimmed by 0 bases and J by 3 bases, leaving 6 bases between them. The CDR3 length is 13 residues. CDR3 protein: CASSLVRDYGYTF. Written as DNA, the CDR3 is TGTGCCAGCAGCTTGGTCAGGGACTATGGCTACACCTTC.

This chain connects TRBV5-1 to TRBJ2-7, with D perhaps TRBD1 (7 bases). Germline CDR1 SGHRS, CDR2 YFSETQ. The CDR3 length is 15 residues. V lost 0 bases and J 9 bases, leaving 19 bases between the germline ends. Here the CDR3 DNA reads TGCGCCAGCAGCTTGGATTCGGGGGCGCAGGGGGTGCAGTACTTC. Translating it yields CASSLDSGAQGVQYF.

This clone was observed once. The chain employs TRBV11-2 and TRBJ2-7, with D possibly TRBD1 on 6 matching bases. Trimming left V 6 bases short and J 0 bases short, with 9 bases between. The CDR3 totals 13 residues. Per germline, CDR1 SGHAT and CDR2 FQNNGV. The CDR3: CASRTGSSYEQYF. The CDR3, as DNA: TGTGCCAGCAGAACAGGGAGCTCCTACGAGCAGTACTTC.

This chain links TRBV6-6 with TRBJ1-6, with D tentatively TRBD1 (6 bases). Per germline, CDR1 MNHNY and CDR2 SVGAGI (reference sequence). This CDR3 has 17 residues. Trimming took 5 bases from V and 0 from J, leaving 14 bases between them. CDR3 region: CASSPSQGSSYNSPLHF. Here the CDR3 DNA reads TGTGCCAGCAGTCCATCCCAGGGGAGCTCCTATAATTCACCCCTCCACTTT.

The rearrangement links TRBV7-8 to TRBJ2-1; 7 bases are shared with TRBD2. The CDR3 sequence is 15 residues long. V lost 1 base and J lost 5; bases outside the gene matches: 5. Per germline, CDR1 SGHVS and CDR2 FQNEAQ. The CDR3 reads CASSLGLAVDNEQFF. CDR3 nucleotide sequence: TGTGCCAGCAGCTTAGGGCTAGCGGTGGACAATGAGCAGTTCTTC.

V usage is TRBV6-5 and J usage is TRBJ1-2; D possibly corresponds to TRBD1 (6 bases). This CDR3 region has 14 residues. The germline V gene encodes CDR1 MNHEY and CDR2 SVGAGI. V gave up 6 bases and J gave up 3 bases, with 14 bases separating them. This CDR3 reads CASSLSQGYYGYTF. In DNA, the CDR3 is TGTGCCAGCAGCCTATCCCAGGGGTACTATGGCTACACCTTC.

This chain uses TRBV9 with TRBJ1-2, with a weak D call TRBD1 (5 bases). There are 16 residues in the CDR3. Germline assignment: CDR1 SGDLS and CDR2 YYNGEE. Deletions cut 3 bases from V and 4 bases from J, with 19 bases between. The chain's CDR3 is CASSGVSPQATYGYTF. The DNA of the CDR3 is TGTGCCAGCAGCGGAGTTTCCCCACAGGCCACCTATGGCTACACCTTC.

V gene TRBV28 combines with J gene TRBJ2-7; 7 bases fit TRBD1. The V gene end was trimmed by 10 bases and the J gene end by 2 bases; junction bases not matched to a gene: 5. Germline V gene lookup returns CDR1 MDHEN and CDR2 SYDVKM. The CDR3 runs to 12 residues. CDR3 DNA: TGTGCCACCGGGGACAGCGCCTACGAGCAGTACTTC. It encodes CATGDSAYEQYF. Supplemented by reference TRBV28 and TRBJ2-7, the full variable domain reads DVKVTQSSRYLVKRTGEKVFLECVQDMDHENMFWYRQDPGLGLRLIYFSYDVKMKEKGDIPEGYSVSREKKERFSLILESASTNQTSMYLCATGDSAYEQYFGPGTRLTVT.

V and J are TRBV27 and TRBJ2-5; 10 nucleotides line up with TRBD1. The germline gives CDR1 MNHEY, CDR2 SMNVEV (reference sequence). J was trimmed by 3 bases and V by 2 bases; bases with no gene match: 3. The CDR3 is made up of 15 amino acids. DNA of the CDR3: TGTGCCAGCAGTTTAACCGGGACAGGGGAAGAGACCCAGTACTTC. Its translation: CASSLTGTGEETQYF.

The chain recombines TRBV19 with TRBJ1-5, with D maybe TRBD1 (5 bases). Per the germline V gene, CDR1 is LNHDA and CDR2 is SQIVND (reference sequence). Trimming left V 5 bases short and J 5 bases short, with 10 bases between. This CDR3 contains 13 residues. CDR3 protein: CASSSTGDQPQHF. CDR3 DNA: TGTGCCAGTAGTTCCACAGGAGATCAGCCCCAGCATTTT.

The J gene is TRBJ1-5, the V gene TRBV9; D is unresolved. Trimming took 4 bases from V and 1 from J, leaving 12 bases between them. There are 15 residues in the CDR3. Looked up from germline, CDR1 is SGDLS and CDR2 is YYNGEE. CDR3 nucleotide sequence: TGTGCCAGCAGCTTTGACGGGAGCAGCAATCAGCCCCAGCATTTT. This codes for CASSFDGSSNQPQHF.

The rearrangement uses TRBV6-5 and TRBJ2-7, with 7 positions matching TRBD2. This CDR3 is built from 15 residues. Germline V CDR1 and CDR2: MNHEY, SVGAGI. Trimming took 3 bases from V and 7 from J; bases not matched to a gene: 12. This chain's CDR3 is CASSYGSAGDREQYF. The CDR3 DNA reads TGTGCCAGCAGTTATGGGTCGGCGGGAGACCGAGAGCAGTACTTC.

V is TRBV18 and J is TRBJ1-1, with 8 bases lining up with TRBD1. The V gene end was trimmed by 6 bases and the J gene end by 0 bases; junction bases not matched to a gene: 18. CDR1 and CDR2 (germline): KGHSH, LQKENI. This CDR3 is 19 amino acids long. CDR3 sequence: CASSLGQGPSIAMNTEAFF. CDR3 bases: TGTGCCAGCTCTCTCGGACAGGGCCCTTCAATAGCAATGAACACTGAAGCTTTCTTT.

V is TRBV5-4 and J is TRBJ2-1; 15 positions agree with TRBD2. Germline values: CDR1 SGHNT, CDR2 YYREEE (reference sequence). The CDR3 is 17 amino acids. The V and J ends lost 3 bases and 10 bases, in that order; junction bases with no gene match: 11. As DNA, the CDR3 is TGTGCCAGCAGCTCCCCGGGACTAGCGGGGGGAAAGAAGGAGCAGTTCTTC. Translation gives CASSSPGLAGGKKEQFF.

The CDR3 here is CASSIQGQGGYGYTF. Here the CDR3 DNA reads TGTGCCAGTAGTATCCAGGGACAGGGTGGCTATGGCTACACCTTC. This sequence joins TRBV19 and TRBJ1-2; TRBD1 agrees at 9 bases. This CDR3 region has 15 residues. V was clipped by 3 bases and J by 4 bases; unmatched bases: 6. Germline lookup yields CDR1 LNHDA and CDR2 SQIVND (reference sequence). Looking up the rest from reference TRBV19 and TRBJ1-2 gives the full variable domain: DGGITQSPKYLFRKEGQNVTLSCEQNLNHDAMYWYRQDPGQGLRLIYYSQIVNDFQKGDIAEGYSVSREKKESFPLTVTSAQKNPTAFYLCASSIQGQGGYGYTFGSGTRLTVV.

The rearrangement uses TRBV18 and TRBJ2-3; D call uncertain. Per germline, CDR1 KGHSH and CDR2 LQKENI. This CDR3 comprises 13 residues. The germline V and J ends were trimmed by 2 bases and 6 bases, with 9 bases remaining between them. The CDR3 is CASSPNGWDTQYF. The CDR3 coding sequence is TGTGCCAGCTCACCAAACGGGTGGGATACGCAGTATTTT.

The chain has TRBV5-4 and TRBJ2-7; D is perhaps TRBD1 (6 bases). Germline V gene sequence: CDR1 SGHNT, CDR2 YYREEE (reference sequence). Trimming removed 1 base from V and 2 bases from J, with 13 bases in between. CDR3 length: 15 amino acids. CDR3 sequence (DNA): TGTGCCAGCAGCTTGCGATTAGGGGGAACCTACGAGCAGTACTTC. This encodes CASSLRLGGTYEQYF.

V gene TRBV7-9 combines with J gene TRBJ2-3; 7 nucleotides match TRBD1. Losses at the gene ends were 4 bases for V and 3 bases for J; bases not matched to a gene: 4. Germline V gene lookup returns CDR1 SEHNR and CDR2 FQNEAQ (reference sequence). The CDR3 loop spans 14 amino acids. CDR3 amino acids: CASSSGTVTDTQYF. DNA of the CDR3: TGTGCCAGCAGCTCTGGGACAGTTACAGATACGCAGTATTTT.

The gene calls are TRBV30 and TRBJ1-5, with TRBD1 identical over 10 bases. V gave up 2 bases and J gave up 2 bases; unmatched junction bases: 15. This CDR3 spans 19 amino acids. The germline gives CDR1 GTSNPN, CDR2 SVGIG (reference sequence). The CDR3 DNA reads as TGTGCCTGGAGTCCTAAGGACAGGGGGACCCCTCTGGGCAATCAGCCCCAGCATTTT. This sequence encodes CAWSPKDRGTPLGNQPQHF.

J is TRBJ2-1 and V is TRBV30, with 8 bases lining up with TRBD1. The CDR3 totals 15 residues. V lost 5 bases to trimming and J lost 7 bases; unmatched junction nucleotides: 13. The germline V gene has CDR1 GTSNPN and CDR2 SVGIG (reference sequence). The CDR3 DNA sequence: TGTGCCTGGGAAATAGGGACAGGCGCCATGAATGAGCAGTTCTTC. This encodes CAWEIGTGAMNEQFF.

The CDR3 loop is CASRTLAGVEQYF. The CDR3 bases are TGTGCCAGCAGGACCCTAGCGGGAGTCGAGCAGTACTTC. The V gene is TRBV27, the J gene TRBJ2-7; 10 bases are a match to TRBD2. Germline CDR1 and CDR2: MNHEY and SMNVEV (reference sequence). The CDR3 consists of 13 residues. V was pared by 6 bases and J by 6 bases, with 5 bases of the junction left unmatched.

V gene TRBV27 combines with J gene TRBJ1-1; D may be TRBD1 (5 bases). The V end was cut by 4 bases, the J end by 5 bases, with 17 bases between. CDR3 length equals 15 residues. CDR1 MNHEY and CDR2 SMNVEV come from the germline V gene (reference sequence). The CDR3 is CASSSLLRERTEAFF. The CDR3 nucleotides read TGTGCCAGCAGTTCCCTCCTCAGGGAAAGGACTGAAGCTTTCTTT.

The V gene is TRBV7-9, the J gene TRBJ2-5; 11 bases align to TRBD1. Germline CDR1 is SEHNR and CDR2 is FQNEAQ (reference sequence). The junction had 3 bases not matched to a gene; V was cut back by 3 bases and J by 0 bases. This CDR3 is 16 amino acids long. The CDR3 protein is CASSFGTGGYQETQYF. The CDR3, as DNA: TGTGCCAGCAGCTTCGGGACAGGGGGTTACCAAGAGACCCAGTACTTC.

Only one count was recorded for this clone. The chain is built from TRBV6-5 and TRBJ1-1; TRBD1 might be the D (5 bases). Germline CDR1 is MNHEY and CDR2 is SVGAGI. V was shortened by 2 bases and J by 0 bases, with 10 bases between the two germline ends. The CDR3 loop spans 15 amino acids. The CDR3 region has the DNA TGTGCCAGCAGTTACCCAGGAGGGGTGAACACTGAAGCTTTCTTT. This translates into CASSYPGGVNTEAFF.

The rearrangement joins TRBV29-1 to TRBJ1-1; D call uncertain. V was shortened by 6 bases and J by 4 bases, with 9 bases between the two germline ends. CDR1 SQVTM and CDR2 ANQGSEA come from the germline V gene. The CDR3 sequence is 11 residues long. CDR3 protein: CSVVVFTEAFF. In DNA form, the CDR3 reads TGCAGCGTCGTCGTCTTCACTGAAGCTTTCTTT. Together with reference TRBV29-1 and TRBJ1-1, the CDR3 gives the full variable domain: SAVISQKPSRDICQRGTSLTIQCQVDSQVTMMFWYRQQPGQSLTLIATANQGSEATYESGFVIDKFPISRPNLTFSTLTVSNMSPEDSSIYLCSVVVFTEAFFGQGTRLTVV.

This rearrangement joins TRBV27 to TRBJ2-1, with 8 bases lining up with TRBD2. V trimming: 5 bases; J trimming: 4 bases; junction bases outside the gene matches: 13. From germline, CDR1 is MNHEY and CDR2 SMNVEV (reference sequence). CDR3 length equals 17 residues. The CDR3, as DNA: TGTGCCAGCAGTCCTCCACCGCTAGCGGGCCCGTACAATGAGCAGTTCTTC. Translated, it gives CASSPPPLAGPYNEQFF.

In nucleotides, the CDR3 is TGCAGCGGGACGGACAGCTCTTGGGGCTACACCTTC. Amino acid sequence: CSGTDSSWGYTF. The chain uses TRBV29-1 and TRBJ1-2; TRBD1 is a possible D gene (6 bases). Trimming cost V 7 bases and J 8 bases, with 17 bases left between them. From germline, CDR1 is SQVTM and CDR2 ANQGSEA. The CDR3 runs 12 residues.

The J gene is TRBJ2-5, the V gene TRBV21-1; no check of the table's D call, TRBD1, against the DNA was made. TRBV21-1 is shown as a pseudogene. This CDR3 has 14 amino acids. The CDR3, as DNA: TGTGCCAGCAGCAAAGGTCCAGGGGCGGGGACCCAGTACTTC. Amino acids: CASSKGPGAGTQYF.

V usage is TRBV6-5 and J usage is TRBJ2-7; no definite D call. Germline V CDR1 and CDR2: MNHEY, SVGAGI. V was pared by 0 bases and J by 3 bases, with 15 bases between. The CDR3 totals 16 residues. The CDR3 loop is CASSYSVPGNHYEQYF. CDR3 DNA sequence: TGTGCCAGCAGTTACTCGGTCCCGGGTAATCACTACGAGCAGTACTTC.

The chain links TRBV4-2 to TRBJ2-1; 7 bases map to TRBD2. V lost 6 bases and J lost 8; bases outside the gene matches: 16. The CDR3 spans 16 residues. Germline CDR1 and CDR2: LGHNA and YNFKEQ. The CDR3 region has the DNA TGTGCCAGCAGTGAAACGGGGGGACTGTTCTGGGATGAGCAGTTCTTC. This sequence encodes CASSETGGLFWDEQFF.